These 30 T cell receptor beta chains were sequenced from one sample in a study of metastatic and nonmetastatic thyroid tumors. TCRdb re-called clones via MiXCR from the PCR reads. The table includes roughly 14,000 clones, approximately 32% detected once. Patients had received no treatment of any kind before thyroid surgery. The specimen sequenced was tumor tissue. The source of these receptors is a female donor with papillary thyroid cancer or a benign thyroid nodule (not recorded which). Some clones in this sample may be carry-over from other donors' samples.

This clone occurred a few times. The genes are TRBV2 and TRBJ1-6; D is perhaps TRBD1 (6 bases). This CDR3 has 13 residues. Germline V gene lookup returns CDR1 SNHLY and CDR2 FYNNEI. Deletions cut 8 bases from V and 8 bases from J, with 13 bases between. The CDR3 spells CASLGAGYSPLHF. The CDR3 nucleotides read TGTGCCAGCCTGGGGGCTGGGTATTCACCCCTCCACTTT.

About this clone itself: One end of the junction does not line up with germline, which may come from a read error. The V and J genes are TRBV7-8 and TRBJ2-2; no clear D gene. Germline CDR1 is SGHVS and CDR2 is FQNEAQ. The CDR3 runs 16 residues. The CDR3 DNA follows: TGTTCCAGCAGCTTATCCCCCACCGGTGGCACCGGGGAGCTGTTTTTT. It translates to CSSSLSPTGGTGELFF.

The chain recombines TRBV4-1 with TRBJ2-7; the match to TRBD1 covers 9 bases. CDR3 size: 17 residues. With 0 bases clipped from V and 3 bases from J, the junction kept 9 bases outside the gene matches. The V gene's germline CDR1 is MGHRA and CDR2 YSYEKL. In DNA form, the CDR3 reads TGCGCCAGCAGCCAAGAAGTATTAGGGACAGGGATCTACGAGCAGTACTTC. This sequence encodes CASSQEVLGTGIYEQYF.

This clone was counted ten times or more. The chain has TRBV4-1 and TRBJ2-5; D may be TRBD1 (5 bases). Germline V CDR1 and CDR2: MGHRA, YSYEKL. The CDR3 spans 13 residues. V lost 6 bases, J lost 0 bases, and 8 bases lay in between. CDR3 loop: CASRGRYQETQYF. In DNA form, the CDR3 reads TGCGCCAGCAGGGGGCGGTACCAAGAGACCCAGTACTTC.

This clone is termed medium-sized (0.01 to 0.1%). This sample includes further DNA sequences coding for the same CDR3. The chain has TRBV10-1 and TRBJ2-1; a possible D gene is TRBD1 (5 bases). This CDR3 has 14 residues. Trimming took off 3 bases at V and 0 bases at J, with 6 bases between the two ends. Germline assignment: CDR1 WNHNN and CDR2 SYGVQD (reference sequence). In DNA form, the CDR3 reads TGCGCCAGCAGTGAACAGGTCTCCTACAATGAGCAGTTCTTC. Residues: CASSEQVSYNEQFF.

V is TRBV13 and J is TRBJ2-3, with 7 bases identical to TRBD1. The germline V gene has CDR1 PRHDT and CDR2 FYEKMQ (reference sequence). Germline trimming cut 7 bases from V and 2 bases from J; bases unmatched to any gene: 9. This CDR3 comprises 15 residues. The CDR3 DNA follows: TGTGCCAGCAACGTAGGGGGCGGGTCCACAGATACGCAGTATTTT. This encodes CASNVGGGSTDTQYF.

The rearrangement joins TRBV30 to TRBJ2-1; D not certain. The CDR3 is 14 residues long. The V and J ends lost 4 bases and 2 bases respectively, with 12 bases between them. Germline CDR1 reads GTSNPN; CDR2 reads SVGIG (reference sequence). CDR3 in amino acids: CAWTTAFTYNEQFF. CDR3 bases: TGTGCCTGGACCACAGCGTTTACCTACAATGAGCAGTTCTTC.

The J gene is TRBJ1-4, the V gene TRBV5-1, with D unclear. V dropped 0 bases and J dropped 0 bases, with 12 bases sitting between them. CDR1 and CDR2 (germline): SGHRS, YFSETQ. The CDR3 is made up of 17 amino acids. CDR3 sequence (DNA): TGCGCCAGCAGCTTGGCCCCGGGCGCTGCAACTAATGAAAAACTGTTTTTT. Encoded protein: CASSLAPGAATNEKLFF.

By share of the sample, this clone is medium-sized (0.01 to 0.1%). This chain joins TRBV20-1 and TRBJ2-2, with D unclear. The CDR3 is made up of 12 amino acids. The ends were cut back, 6 bases at V and 2 bases at J, with 7 bases in the middle. The germline V gene has CDR1 DFQATT and CDR2 SNEGSKA (reference sequence). The CDR3 DNA sequence: TGCAGTGCGAGTGATAACACCGGGGAGCTGTTTTTT. Translation gives CSASDNTGELFF.

This rearrangement joins TRBV4-2 to TRBJ2-7; 8 bases match TRBD1. The CDR3 contains 15 residues. The germline gives CDR1 LGHNA, CDR2 YNFKEQ. The J segment lost 3 bases and the V segment lost 4 bases, leaving 8 bases of the junction unmatched. The CDR3 is CASSPGQGPNYEQYF. The DNA of the CDR3 is TGTGCCAGCAGCCCAGGACAGGGACCCAACTACGAGCAGTACTTC.

The V and J genes are TRBV7-9 and TRBJ2-5; 8 bases are a match to TRBD2. Germline V gives CDR1 SEHNR, CDR2 FQNEAQ (reference sequence). There are 14 residues in the CDR3. V trimming: 7 bases; J trimming: 4 bases; junction bases outside the gene matches: 8. The CDR3, as DNA: TGTGCCAGCATGAATAGCGGGGCCGCAGAGACCCAGTACTTC. As protein: CASMNSGAAETQYF.

The chain couples TRBV20-1 to TRBJ2-3; unclear D gene. Trimming stripped 6 bases from V and 2 bases from J, with 18 bases between. The CDR3 is 15 residues long. Germline CDR1 reads DFQATT; CDR2 reads SNEGSKA (reference sequence). The CDR3 DNA sequence: TGCAGTGCCGGGTGTGTGTGGCAATTCACAGATACGCAGTATTTT. It specifies CSAGCVWQFTDTQYF.

The CDR3, as DNA: TGCGCCAGCAGCTTGTCATTTTCTCGGGTCGGGTCCTGGGAGCAGTACTTC. This sequence encodes CASSLSFSRVGSWEQYF. This chain connects TRBV5-1 to TRBJ2-7, with no clear D. Trimming removed 1 base at V and 7 bases at J, with 24 bases between. The CDR3 runs 17 residues. Looked up from germline, CDR1 is SGHRS and CDR2 is YFSETQ.

The chain carries TRBV20-1 and TRBJ2-2; 14 bases map to TRBD2. Trimming at V came to 6 bases and at J to 7 bases, leaving 7 bases not matched to a gene. CDR1 is DFQATT and CDR2 is SNEGSKA in the germline V gene (reference sequence). The CDR3 is 15 amino acids. CDR3 in DNA: TGCAGTGCCAAGACTAGCGGGAGGGCCCTCGGGGAGCTGTTTTTT. It codes for CSAKTSGRALGELFF.

This clone was detected ten times or more. This sequence joins TRBV10-1 and TRBJ1-1; no reliable D call. The CDR3 has 12 residues. The V and J ends lost 3 bases and 5 bases respectively, with 7 bases between them. Per germline, CDR1 WNHNN and CDR2 SYGVQD (reference sequence). CDR3 loop: CASSDRLTEAFF. The CDR3 coding sequence is TGCGCCAGCAGTGATAGATTAACTGAAGCTTTCTTT.

This clone was recorded once. This chain joins TRBV4-2 and TRBJ2-7; TRBD2 is a possible D gene (6 bases). V gave up 1 base and J gave up 1 base, with 11 bases separating them. The germline V gene has CDR1 LGHNA and CDR2 YNFKEQ. The CDR3 runs 15 residues. Written as DNA, the CDR3 is TGTGCCAGCAGCCAAGCAGTAGCGGAATCCTACGAGCAGTACTTC. Encoded protein: CASSQAVAESYEQYF.

There are many counts of this clone. The same CDR3 can be traced to other DNA sequences in this sample. This chain joins TRBV20-1 and TRBJ1-1; TRBD1 might be the D (5 bases). The germline V and J ends were trimmed by 0 bases and 3 bases, with 20 bases remaining between them. Germline CDR1 is DFQATT and CDR2 is SNEGSKA (reference sequence). CDR3 size: 17 residues. CDR3 in amino acids: CSARDPRQGALDTEAFF. As DNA, the CDR3 is TGCAGTGCTAGAGACCCCCGTCAGGGAGCTCTAGACACTGAAGCTTTCTTT.

The CDR3 nucleotides are TGTGCCTGGAGTGTCAAGCTGGGCATGCAAGAGACCCAGTACTTC. Translating it yields CAWSVKLGMQETQYF. The gene calls are TRBV30 and TRBJ2-5; no clear D. Trimming shortened V by 0 bases and J by 2 bases, and 13 bases separated the two germline ends. The CDR3 spans 15 residues. The germline gives CDR1 GTSNPN, CDR2 SVGIG (reference sequence). Based on the CDR3 plus reference TRBV30 and TRBJ2-5, the full variable domain is SQTIHQWPATLVQPVGSPLSLECTVEGTSNPNLYWYRQAAGRGLQLLFYSVGIGQISSEVPQNLSASRPQDRQFILSSKKLLLSDSGFYLCAWSVKLGMQETQYFGPGTRLLVL.

The CDR3 nucleotides are TGTGCCAGCAGTGATCGCGGGAGGGCCCGGGATACGCAGTATTTT. This translates into CASSDRGRARDTQYF. The V gene is TRBV6-1, the J gene TRBJ2-3, with 9 nucleotides matching TRBD2. This CDR3 has 15 residues. Germline lookup yields CDR1 MNHNS and CDR2 SASEGT. V gave up 3 bases and J gave up 6 bases; unmatched junction bases: 7.

The chain recombines TRBV11-2 with TRBJ1-6; D is undetermined. CDR1 is SGHAT and CDR2 is FQNNGV in the germline V gene. There are 15 residues in the CDR3. V lost 1 base to trimming and J lost 8 bases, with 12 bases between them. The CDR3 is CASSLGWGGDSPLHF. The CDR3, as DNA: TGTGCCAGCAGCTTAGGTTGGGGTGGGGATTCACCCCTCCACTTT. Looking up the rest from reference TRBV11-2 and TRBJ1-6 gives the full variable domain: EAGVAQSPRYKIIEKRQSVAFWCNPISGHATLYWYQQILGQGPKLLIQFQNNGVVDDSQLPKDRFSAERLKGVDSTLKIQPAKLEDSAVYLCASSLGWGGDSPLHFGNGTRLTVT.

The chain recombines TRBV15 with TRBJ2-1; D remains ambiguous. V was trimmed by 5 bases and J by 5 bases, leaving 22 bases between them. The CDR3 covers 17 residues. CDR1 is LNHNV and CDR2 is YYDKDF in the germline V gene (reference sequence). In DNA, the CDR3 is TGTGCCACCAGCGCTCCTCCTCCAGCAGGCCCTAACAATGAGCAGTTCTTC. It codes for CATSAPPPAGPNNEQFF.

About this clone: Other DNA sequences from this sample encode an identical CDR3 as well. The genes are TRBV9 and TRBJ2-7, with D possibly matching TRBD2 (5 bases). In germline, CDR1 is SGDLS, CDR2 YYNGEE. The CDR3 sequence is 14 residues long. V was clipped by 0 bases and J by 0 bases, with 7 bases between them. CDR3 sequence reads: CASSVGSDSYEQYF. DNA for the CDR3: TGTGCCAGCAGCGTAGGTAGCGACTCCTACGAGCAGTACTTC.

This clone was recorded at least ten times. The chain recombines TRBV6-1 with TRBJ1-4, with TRBD1 matching 8 bases. J gave up 8 bases and V 5 bases, and 10 bases lay outside the gene matches. This CDR3 comprises 15 residues. Germline loops: CDR1 MNHNS, CDR2 SASEGT. The CDR3 reads CASSSQGAIGEKLFF. CDR3 coding DNA: TGTGCCAGCAGTAGTCAGGGGGCGATCGGGGAAAAACTGTTTTTT.

This clone was seen only a few times. The chain links TRBV27 to TRBJ2-1, with D possibly matching TRBD1 (6 bases). V lost 6 bases and J 3 bases, leaving 21 bases between the germline ends. Per germline, CDR1 MNHEY and CDR2 SMNVEV (reference sequence). This CDR3 has 17 amino acids. The CDR3 sequence: CASSTGKGITGYNEQFF. The CDR3 region has the DNA TGTGCCAGCAGCACAGGGAAAGGCATCACGGGCTACAATGAGCAGTTCTTC.

The V call is TRBV7-3, the J call TRBJ1-2; 8 bases map to TRBD1. This CDR3 is 15 amino acids long. Germline V gene data show CDR1 as SGHTA and CDR2 as FQGTGA. Losses at the gene ends were 5 bases for V and 3 bases for J; bases not matched to a gene: 8. As DNA, the CDR3 is TGTGCCAGCAGCGTAGGACAGGGTGGTGACTATGGCTACACCTTC. Encoded protein: CASSVGQGGDYGYTF.

The chain carries TRBV11-2 and TRBJ2-7; perhaps TRBD2 as D (6 bases). Germline assignment: CDR1 SGHAT and CDR2 FQNNGV. The CDR3 covers 14 residues. Trimming removed 5 bases from V and 9 bases from J, with 20 bases in between. The CDR3 coding sequence is TGTGCCAGCAGCATTCCGGGACTTCCACCCAGGCAGTACTTC. It codes for CASSIPGLPPRQYF.

CDR3 nucleotides: TGTGCCAGCAGTTCAGGCGGGAGAGGGGCTTACGAGCAGTACTTC. It specifies CASSSGGRGAYEQYF. The V and J genes are TRBV28 and TRBJ2-7, with 7 bases fitting TRBD2. The CDR3 runs 15 residues. Germline assignment: CDR1 MDHEN and CDR2 SYDVKM. V lost 4 bases, J lost 4 bases, and 10 bases stayed unmatched.

The sample holds a few counts of this clone. The chain has TRBV28 and TRBJ2-7, with D possibly being TRBD2 (6 bases). Trimming left V 1 base short and J 6 bases short, with 13 bases between. In germline, CDR1 is MDHEN, CDR2 SYDVKM. The length of the CDR3 is 14 residues. The CDR3 DNA sequence: TGTGCCAGCAGTTTATTAGGGACTGGGGGCGAGCAGTACTTC. Amino acids: CASSLLGTGGEQYF.

This chain connects TRBV7-8 to TRBJ1-6, with 9 nucleotides matching TRBD1. J gave up 7 bases and V 2 bases, and 9 bases lay outside the gene matches. The CDR3 is made up of 17 amino acids. The germline gives CDR1 SGHVS, CDR2 FQNEAQ. The CDR3 bases are TGTGCCAGCAGCTTAAACACAGGGGGCGCGGAAAATTCACCCCTCCACTTT. It specifies CASSLNTGGAENSPLHF.

The chain is built from TRBV11-2 and TRBJ2-3, with 8 bases that match TRBD1. There are 16 residues in the CDR3. Germline assignment: CDR1 SGHAT and CDR2 FQNNGV. J was trimmed by 2 bases and V by 7 bases; bases with no gene match: 11. CDR3 sequence: CASTPSTGVPTDTQYF. The CDR3 DNA sequence: TGTGCCAGCACACCCTCGACAGGGGTACCCACAGATACGCAGTATTTT.